The T cell receptor (beta chain) described here comes from a study of T cell responses to AZD1222 COVID-19 vaccine (dated by TCRdb to about 2021). The study in broad terms: AZD1222 recipients given second doses at about 4 weeks or at about 12 weeks were pooled, since spike-specific TCR depth and breadth were not found to differ between the two schedules. TCR sequencing covered roughly 230 trial participants: 200 to 220 given two doses of AZD1222 and around 25 given two doses of MenACWY control vaccine. Trial participants were enrolled into age subgroups of 18-55, 56-69 and 70-plus years, which contained about 160, 30 and 59 TCR-sequenced participants, respectively.

Taken with the paper, the label for time point translates to: baseline before first vaccination. Samples from vaccinated people were obtained from the UK trials COV001 and COV002, which included a single-blind randomized controlled phase 2/3 trial of AZD1222 (ChAdOx1 nCoV-19) in healthy adults. Trial participant PBMC samples were collected at day 0 and day 28 after the second dose for TCRbeta chain sequencing. Notes on this clone: The antigen this receptor binds is unknown. The sample holds no much larger clone one base away, and base qualities are not on file.

The CDR3 regions of human TCRbeta chains were analyzed by immunosequencing. Turning to the authors' computational methods: Repertoire TCRs were matched against a reference library of SARS-CoV-2-specific TCRs generated with the MIRA antigen-specificity platform. Breadth was defined as the fraction of unique TCRs that were SARS-CoV-2-associated, and depth was defined as the fraction of total T cells that were SARS-CoV-2-associated. Using the MIRA data, every spike-specific TCR was mapped to the spike region that the TCR reacted to and assigned to either a CD4 or a CD8 class. Log10-transformed breadth and depth values were compared by one-way ANOVA with Sidak's multiple comparisons tests. TCRdb limited this immuneACCESS table to in-frame rearrangements with V and J called. A share of clones is missing; checked studies link under half to unresolved V genes, and the rest is unexplained. Clone size and V and J calls were adopted from that table, with D and trimming inferred from the DNA. In this sample the table shows 150,000 or so clones, around 94% of which occur a single time. The ten largest clonotypes hold approximately 0.6% of the sample.

The germline V gene specifies MDHEN as CDR1 and SYDVKM as CDR2. V is pared back by 3 bases and J by 3 bases, with 12 bases lying between the germline termini. The CDR3 covers 15 residues, taking in both the cysteine and the phenylalanine. CDR3 DNA is the only sequence kept; it has 45 bases, read in frame from the first base. The paper's findings and limits, for the study overall: The whole spike protein was spanned by vaccine-associated CD4 TCRs, and dominant responses were seen in regions 160-218 and 743-854. Conclusions about previously exposed vaccinees are limited because only six or seven AZD1222 recipients were SARS-CoV-2 seropositive at baseline. A significant rise in spike-specific TCR breadth and depth was observed after two AZD1222 doses relative to day 0 and relative to MenACWY recipients. Participants were mostly white British and included more females than males, and it was suggested by the authors that clonal diversity may have been underestimated. Reportedly, almost half of the unique spike-specific TCRs recognized epitopes lying outside the regions that are mutated in the B.1.351 and B.1.1.7 variants. Because no day 14 peak-response samples were available, repertoires were characterized only after the peak T cell response. In the small 56-69-year group, the increase in depth fell short of significance, most likely because of low power.

This receptor chain uses TRBV28 and TRBJ1-5; a tentative D match to TRBD1 spans 5 bases. Sequences were derived from peripheral blood, sampled on day 0 of AZD1222 vaccination. This sequence was found in an adult in good health. The bases read TGTGCCAGCAGTTTCTCCGACAGATTCAATCAGCCCCAGCATTTT. Its product reads: CASSFSDRFNQPQHF.